A single sample gave rise to the 19 T cell receptor beta chains below, sequenced in a study of T-cell reconstitution after alpha-beta-depleted transplantation in children. The library targeted TCRbeta and was prepared with unique molecular identifiers. TCRdb itself ran the PCR reads through MiXCR, one entry per CDR3 protein. The sample comprises some 830,000 distinct CDR3 sequences, roughly 15% of which are singletons, and around 5% rests with the top ten. The source was PBMCs, mostly from graft donor cells, collected 360 days after TCRalphabeta/CD19-depleted stem cell transplant. The receptors shown here come from a male patient aged 10-17 years who had a stem cell transplant for acute lymphoblastic leukemia, so the T cells may come from the graft donor.

The chain is built from TRBV29-1 and TRBJ2-1; 7 nucleotides match TRBD2. The CDR3 sequence is 14 residues long. V trimming: 4 bases; J trimming: 4 bases; junction bases outside the gene matches: 7. Germline loops: CDR1 SQVTM, CDR2 ANQGSEA. This chain's CDR3 is CSVARREPYNEQFF. The CDR3 region has the DNA TGCAGCGTTGCCAGGCGGGAGCCTTACAATGAGCAGTTCTTC.

This clonotype was counted at least ten times. The chain joins TRBV12-3 or TRBV12-4 to TRBJ1-5, with D maybe TRBD1 (5 bases). The length of the CDR3 is 15 residues. Trimming shortened V by 2 bases and J by 2 bases, and 10 bases separated the two germline ends. This CDR3 is CASSLWGRGNQPQHF. CDR3 in DNA: TGTGCCAGCAGTTTATGGGGCCGAGGCAATCAGCCCCAGCATTTT.

The V and J genes are TRBV25-1 and TRBJ2-3, with 12 nucleotides matching TRBD1. There are 17 residues in the CDR3. After removal of 1 base from V and 1 base from J, the junction contained 3 bases not matched to a gene. Germline V gives CDR1 MGHDK, CDR2 SYGVNS. CDR3 sequence (DNA): TGTGCCAGCAGTGAATCGGGGACAGGGGGCCGCACAGATACGCAGTATTTT. It specifies CASSESGTGGRTDTQYF.

This clonotype was observed a few times. The chain joins TRBV29-1 to TRBJ1-1; 10 positions match TRBD1. The CDR3 extends over 15 amino acids. J gave up 4 bases and V 5 bases, and 10 bases lay outside the gene matches. CDR1 and CDR2 from the germline V gene are SQVTM and ANQGSEA. The CDR3 loop is CSVRGQGGPGTEAFF. CDR3 sequence (DNA): TGCAGCGTTCGAGGACAGGGGGGACCGGGCACTGAAGCTTTCTTT. The whole variable domain, filled in from reference TRBV29-1 and TRBJ1-1, reads SAVISQKPSRDICQRGTSLTIQCQVDSQVTMMFWYRQQPGQSLTLIATANQGSEATYESGFVIDKFPISRPNLTFSTLTVSNMSPEDSSIYLCSVRGQGGPGTEAFFGQGTRLTVV.

The chain has TRBV20-1 and TRBJ2-7; 11 bases fit TRBD2. Germline V lookup: CDR1 DFQATT, CDR2 SNEGSKA (reference sequence). CDR3 length: 16 amino acids. The ends lost 0 bases at V and 3 bases at J; junction bases unmatched: 7. CDR3 amino acids: CSARDAGLAEFYEQYF. The CDR3 DNA sequence: TGCAGTGCTAGAGATGCGGGACTAGCGGAATTCTACGAGCAGTACTTC.

This clonotype was found many times. V gene TRBV24-1 combines with J gene TRBJ2-1, with 7 bases lining up with TRBD1. CDR1 is KGHDR, CDR2 SFDVKD, per germline. Trimming removed 3 bases from V and 0 bases from J; junction bases left unmatched: 4. This CDR3 is 16 amino acids long. CDR3 residues: CATSDQTGSSYNEQFF. As DNA, the CDR3 is TGTGCCACCAGTGATCAGACAGGGAGCTCCTACAATGAGCAGTTCTTC.

This chain uses TRBV20-1 with TRBJ2-7; D may be TRBD1 (6 bases). Germline loops: CDR1 DFQATT, CDR2 SNEGSKA (reference sequence). The ends were cut back, 3 bases at V and 2 bases at J, with 23 bases in the middle. The CDR3 runs 17 residues. The CDR3 sequence is CSASNLWRSRQAYEQYF. The DNA for the CDR3 is TGCAGTGCTAGTAATCTGTGGAGGTCAAGACAGGCCTACGAGCAGTACTTC.

This chain joins TRBV5-1 and TRBJ2-7; a weak D match, TRBD2 (6 bases). Deletions cut 0 bases from V and 4 bases from J, with 17 bases between. The CDR3 spans 16 residues. The germline V gene has CDR1 SGHRS and CDR2 YFSETQ. In DNA, the CDR3 is TGCGCCAGCAGCTTGGGCTCTTCAGGAGGGGCTTACGAGCAGTACTTC. Its protein is CASSLGSSGGAYEQYF.

This chain uses TRBV4-2 with TRBJ2-7; maybe TRBD1 (6 bases). This CDR3 region has 15 residues. Deletions cut 3 bases from V and 3 bases from J, with 15 bases between. The germline V gene has CDR1 LGHNA and CDR2 YNFKEQ. Written as DNA, the CDR3 is TGTGCCAGCAGCCACCTAGACAGGCTAAGCTACGAGCAGTACTTC. Protein product: CASSHLDRLSYEQYF.

This clonotype was seen repeatedly, ten times or more. The V and J genes are TRBV3-1 and TRBJ2-7; D may be TRBD1 (5 bases). The CDR3 sequence is 15 residues long. The germline gives CDR1 LGHDT, CDR2 YNNKEL (reference sequence). V lost 1 base to trimming and J lost 1 base, with 11 bases between them. The CDR3 is CASSQAYPGSYEQYF. For the CDR3, the DNA is TGTGCCAGCAGCCAAGCATACCCAGGGTCCTACGAGCAGTACTTC.

Concerning this clonotype itself: A read error is possible here, since a much larger clone lies one base away. The V and J genes are TRBV12-3 or TRBV12-4 and TRBJ1-5, with D unresolved. The CDR3 consists of 9 residues. The CDR3 here is CASSQPQHF. CDR3 DNA sequence: TGTGCCAGCAGTCAGCCCCAGCATTTT.

The V gene is TRBV5-1, the J gene TRBJ2-3; TRBD2 matches at 8 bases. V lost 5 bases to trimming and J lost 4 bases; unmatched junction nucleotides: 12. Germline-derived CDR1 and CDR2 are SGHRS and YFSETQ. This CDR3 spans 16 amino acids. The CDR3 spells CASRITREVRPDTQYF. The CDR3 coding sequence is TGCGCCAGCAGAATTACGCGGGAGGTTCGCCCAGATACGCAGTATTTT.

The gene calls are TRBV28 and TRBJ1-5; 9 bases are a match to TRBD1. Per germline, CDR1 MDHEN and CDR2 SYDVKM. The CDR3 loop spans 15 amino acids. With 4 bases clipped from V and 7 bases from J, the junction kept 8 bases outside the gene matches. The CDR3 DNA sequence: TGTGCCAGCAGTTATCCGGACAGGGGAAGGCAGCCCCAGCATTTT. This encodes CASSYPDRGRQPQHF.

This clonotype was counted a few times. This chain joins TRBV27 and TRBJ2-5; 7 positions match TRBD2. The CDR3 sequence is 14 residues long. The germline V gene has CDR1 MNHEY and CDR2 SMNVEV (reference sequence). Trimming took 3 bases from V and 5 from J; bases not matched to a gene: 6. CDR3 residues: CASSLRREWETQYF. The DNA of the CDR3 is TGTGCCAGCAGTTTGAGGCGGGAGTGGGAGACCCAGTACTTC.

The V and J genes are TRBV11-2 and TRBJ2-7; 7 positions match TRBD2. Germline V gene sequence: CDR1 SGHAT, CDR2 FQNNGV. CDR3 length equals 15 residues. J was trimmed by 3 bases and V by 3 bases; bases with no gene match: 8. CDR3 amino acids: CASSFLRTSVYEQYF. The CDR3 bases are TGTGCCAGCAGCTTTTTGAGAACTAGCGTCTACGAGCAGTACTTC.

This rearrangement joins TRBV12-3 or TRBV12-4 to TRBJ2-5, with 7 bases fitting TRBD1. The length of the CDR3 is 14 residues. V lost 5 bases, J lost 7 bases, and 10 bases stayed unmatched. The CDR3 region is CASSQDRPKGTQYF. The CDR3 coding sequence is TGTGCCAGCAGTCAGGACAGGCCTAAAGGGACCCAGTACTTC.

The chain employs TRBV20-1 and TRBJ2-3; no firm D call. The germline V and J ends were trimmed by 0 bases and 3 bases, with 4 bases remaining between them. Germline-derived CDR1 and CDR2 are DFQATT and SNEGSKA (reference sequence). The CDR3 covers 12 residues. In nucleotides, the CDR3 is TGCAGTGCTAGAGAAGGGACAGATACGCAGTATTTT. Translated, it gives CSAREGTDTQYF.

This clonotype was detected only a few times. The CDR3: CASSNYRRPGQGVTDTQYF. The DNA of the CDR3 is TGTGCCAGCAGCAACTACCGGCGTCCGGGACAGGGCGTCACAGATACGCAGTATTTT. This chain links TRBV7-6 with TRBJ2-3, with 9 bases fitting TRBD1. From germline, CDR1 is SGHVS and CDR2 FNYEAQ. V gave up 5 bases and J gave up 2 bases; unmatched junction bases: 17. CDR3 length equals 19 residues.

The sample holds a few counts of this clonotype. The gene calls are TRBV19 and TRBJ2-3, with 8 bases identical to TRBD1. This CDR3 has 14 residues. CDR1 and CDR2 from the germline V gene are LNHDA and SQIVND (reference sequence). V lost 7 bases and J lost 1; bases outside the gene matches: 4. The CDR3 DNA follows: TGTGCCAGTACCACGACAGGGGGCACAGATACGCAGTATTTT. It specifies CASTTTGGTDTQYF.